The clone carrying this T cell receptor (beta chain) was seen a handful of times. The entry originates in a study of OX40 agonist ivuxolimab in advanced cancers. Assay: immunoSEQ multiplex PCR; the TCRdb copy retains only in-frame clones and omits some. Of about 62,000 clones in the sample, about 79% were seen once. The sequencing used CD4+ or CD8+ T cells sorted from blood, collected in a trial of the OX40 agonist ivuxolimab. The sequence came from an adult with an advanced solid tumor such as melanoma, head and neck, liver or kidney cancer.

CDR3 sequence: CASSTLVPQPQHF. The CDR3 DNA reads as TGTGCCAGTAGTACCCTCGTACCGCAGCCCCAGCATTTT. V is TRBV19 and J is TRBJ1-5; D remains unclear. The CDR3 has 13 amino acids. V lost 4 bases to trimming and J lost 7 bases, with 11 bases between them. CDR1 and CDR2 (germline): LNHDA, SQIVND (reference sequence).